This T cell receptor beta chain was captured in a study of CD8+ T cells in alopecia areata. Study in general: The study gave treated patients oral tofacitinib at 5 to 10 mg twice daily. It was 6 to 18 months of tofacitinib, and then there were 6 months off drug. Whole-study findings and limits: Clonality in lesional scalp, especially alopecia totalis/universalis, exceeded that of normal scalp.

The authors extracted RNA and reverse transcribed it into cDNA as the sequencing template. Profiling relied on immunoSEQ multiplex PCR, and the TCRdb table lists in-frame clones only, not all of them. The data hold 150,000 to 200,000 clones, with 50% to 75% observed a single time. The table lists this clone with a few counts. The target antigen is unknown. V was pared by 5 bases and J by 4 bases, with 9 bases between. The CDR3 runs to 13 residues. From germline, CDR1 is SEHNR and CDR2 FQNEAQ (reference sequence). The input for sequencing was CD4+ T cells sorted from blood, taken at week 0. The sequence came from a human donor with alopecia areata. The chain recombines TRBV7-9 with TRBJ1-5; D is possibly TRBD1 (5 bases). CDR3 in DNA: TGTGCCAGCAGCGTACAGGAGAATCAGCCCCAGCATTTT. It translates to CASSVQENQPQHF.